One sample yielded the 3 T cell receptor beta chains listed below, sequenced in a study of cytomegalovirus exposure and HLA in healthy donors. In the PCR, 60 Vbeta and 13 Jbeta primers were used. The repertoire was sequenced with immunoSEQ multiplex PCR; TCRdb's copy has only in-frame clones and lacks some. The data contain 77,000 or so clones, 84% of them singletons. The sample consisted of PBMCs. Every receptor here comes from a man between 65 and 85 years old in good health and CMV-seropositive.

This rearrangement joins TRBV18 to TRBJ2-6; tentatively, D is TRBD2 (5 bases). Germline V gives CDR1 KGHSH, CDR2 LQKENI. The length of the CDR3 is 16 residues. The V end lost 2 bases, the J end lost 0 bases, and 8 bases lay between the germline ends. Written as DNA, the CDR3 is TGTGCCAGCTCACCAACCACTAGCTCTGGGGCCAACGTCCTGACTTTC. Translating gives CASSPTTSSGANVLTF.

This clone is a singleton in its sample. V is TRBV6-5 and J is TRBJ2-7; possibly TRBD1 for D (6 bases). CDR1 and CDR2 (germline): MNHEY, SVGAGI. Trimming pared 8 bases from V and 0 bases from J, leaving 8 bases between. The CDR3 totals 12 residues. The CDR3 coding sequence is TGTGCCAGCGGGGGCAGCTCCTACGAGCAGTACTTC. Translated: CASGGSSYEQYF.

J is TRBJ1-6 and V is TRBV2; a weak D match, TRBD1 (6 bases). V was trimmed by 7 bases and J by 8 bases, leaving 18 bases between them. The CDR3 extends over 15 amino acids. CDR1 and CDR2 from the germline V gene are SNHLY and FYNNEI. The CDR3 sequence is CASNPQGPLDSPLHF. The CDR3 bases are TGTGCCAGCAACCCCCAGGGGCCGTTGGATTCACCCCTCCACTTT.